This entry describes one TCR beta chain. Use of 60 Vbeta and 13 Jbeta primers characterized the PCR. Assay used: immunoSEQ multiplex PCR; TCRdb lists only in-frame clones, some missing. There are around 92,000 clones in the sample; more than 65% occur only once, and approximately 1.2% lies in the top ten. These data are taken from a study of cytomegalovirus exposure and HLA in healthy donors. V dropped 2 bases and J dropped 4 bases, with 17 bases sitting between them. The CDR3 covers 16 residues. Germline lookup yields CDR1 MNHEY and CDR2 SMNVEV (reference sequence). The genes are TRBV27 and TRBJ1-2, with a tentative D call TRBD1 (6 bases). This TCR was sampled from a girl aged 2 to 9 in good health and CMV-seropositive. The sample consisted of PBMCs. This chain's CDR3 is CASSLVSTGSGYGYTF. CDR3 in DNA: TGTGCCAGCAGTTTAGTGTCCACAGGGAGCGGCTATGGCTACACCTTC.